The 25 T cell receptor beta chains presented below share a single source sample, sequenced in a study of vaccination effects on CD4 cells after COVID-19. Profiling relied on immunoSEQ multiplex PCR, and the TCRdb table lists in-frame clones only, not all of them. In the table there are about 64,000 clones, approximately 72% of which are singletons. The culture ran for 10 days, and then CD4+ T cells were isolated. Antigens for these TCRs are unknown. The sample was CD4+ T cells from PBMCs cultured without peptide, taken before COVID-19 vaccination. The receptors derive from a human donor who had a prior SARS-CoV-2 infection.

As DNA, the CDR3 is TGTGCCTGGAGTCCCGCATTCGACAGGGGTCGCCCGAGCGGGGCCCAGCATTTT. Translated, it gives CAWSPAFDRGRPSGAQHF. The chain is built from TRBV30 and TRBJ1-5, with 8 nucleotides matching TRBD1. The CDR3 runs to 18 residues. CDR1 GTSNPN and CDR2 SVGIG come from the germline V gene (reference sequence). V gave up 2 bases and J gave up 11 bases; unmatched junction bases: 23.

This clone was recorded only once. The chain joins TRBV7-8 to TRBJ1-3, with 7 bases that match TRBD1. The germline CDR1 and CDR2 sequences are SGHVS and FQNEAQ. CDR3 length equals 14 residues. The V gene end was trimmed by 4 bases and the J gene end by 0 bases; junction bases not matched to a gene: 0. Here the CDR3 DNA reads TGTGCCAGCAGCTGGACAGGCTCTGGAAACACCATATATTTT. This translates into CASSWTGSGNTIYF.

The CDR3 loop is CASSRTYQETQYF. The CDR3 region has the DNA TGTGCCAGCTCCCGGACGTACCAAGAGACCCAGTACTTC. The chain uses TRBV6-5 and TRBJ2-5; D not resolved. V was cut by 8 bases and J by 0 bases, with 10 bases left in between. The CDR3 is 13 amino acids. Germline lookup yields CDR1 MNHEY and CDR2 SVGAGI.

CDR3 amino acids: CAWRGTTSWSYNEQFF. The CDR3 nucleotides read TGTGCCTGGAGAGGGACGACTAGTTGGTCCTACAATGAGCAGTTCTTC. This chain links TRBV30 with TRBJ2-1, with D possibly being TRBD2 (6 bases). The CDR3 totals 16 residues. Per germline, CDR1 GTSNPN and CDR2 SVGIG (reference sequence). V lost 3 bases and J lost 1, with 16 bases in between.

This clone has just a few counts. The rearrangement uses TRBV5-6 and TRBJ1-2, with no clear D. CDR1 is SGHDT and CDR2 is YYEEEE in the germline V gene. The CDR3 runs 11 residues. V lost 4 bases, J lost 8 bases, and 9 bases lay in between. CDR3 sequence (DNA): TGTGCCAGCAGCGCGCTGGAGGGCTACACCTTC. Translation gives CASSALEGYTF.

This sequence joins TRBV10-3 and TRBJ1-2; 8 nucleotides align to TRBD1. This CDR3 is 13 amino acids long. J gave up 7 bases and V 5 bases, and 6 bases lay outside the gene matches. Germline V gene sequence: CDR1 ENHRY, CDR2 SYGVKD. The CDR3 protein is CAISTGTGTGYTF. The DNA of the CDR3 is TGTGCCATCAGTACCGGGACAGGTACTGGCTACACCTTC.

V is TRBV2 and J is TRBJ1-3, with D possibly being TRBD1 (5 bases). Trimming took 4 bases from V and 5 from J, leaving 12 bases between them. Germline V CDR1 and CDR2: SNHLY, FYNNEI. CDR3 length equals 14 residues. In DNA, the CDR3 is TGTGCCAGCAGTGGGCAGGGCCGTAGAAACACCATATATTTT. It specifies CASSGQGRRNTIYF.

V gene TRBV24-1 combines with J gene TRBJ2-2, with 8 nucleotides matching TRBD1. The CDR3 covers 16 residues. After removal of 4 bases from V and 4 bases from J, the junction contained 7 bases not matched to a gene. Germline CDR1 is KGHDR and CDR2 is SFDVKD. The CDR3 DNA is TGTGCCACCAGTGAACATTGGACAGGGCCCACCGGGGAGCTGTTTTTT. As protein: CATSEHWTGPTGELFF.

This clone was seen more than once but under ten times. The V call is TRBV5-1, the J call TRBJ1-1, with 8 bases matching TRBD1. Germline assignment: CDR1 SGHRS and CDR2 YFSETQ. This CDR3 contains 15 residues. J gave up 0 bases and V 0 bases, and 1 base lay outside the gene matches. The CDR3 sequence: CASSLGDRLNTEAFF. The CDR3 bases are TGCGCCAGCAGCTTGGGGGACAGGCTGAACACTGAAGCTTTCTTT.

CDR3 bases: TGCGCCAGCAGCCAAGATCACTATGGCTACACCTTC. As protein: CASSQDHYGYTF. The gene calls are TRBV4-1 and TRBJ1-2; D gene ambiguous. The CDR3 spans 12 residues. Trimming left V 0 bases short and J 3 bases short, with 2 bases between. The germline V gene has CDR1 MGHRA and CDR2 YSYEKL.

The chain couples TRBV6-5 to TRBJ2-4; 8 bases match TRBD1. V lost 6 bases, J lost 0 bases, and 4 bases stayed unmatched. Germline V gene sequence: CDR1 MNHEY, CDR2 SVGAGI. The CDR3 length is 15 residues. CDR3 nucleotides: TGTGCCAGCAGCCGAGGGACAGGAGCCAAAAACATTCAGTACTTC. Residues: CASSRGTGAKNIQYF.

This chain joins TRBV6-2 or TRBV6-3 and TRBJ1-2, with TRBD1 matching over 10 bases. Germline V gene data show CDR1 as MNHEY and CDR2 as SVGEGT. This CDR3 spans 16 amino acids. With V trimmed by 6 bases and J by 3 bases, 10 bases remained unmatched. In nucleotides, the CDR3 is TGTGCCAGCAGCTCCGGGACAGGGGATATCTACTATGGCTACACCTTC. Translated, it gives CASSSGTGDIYYGYTF.

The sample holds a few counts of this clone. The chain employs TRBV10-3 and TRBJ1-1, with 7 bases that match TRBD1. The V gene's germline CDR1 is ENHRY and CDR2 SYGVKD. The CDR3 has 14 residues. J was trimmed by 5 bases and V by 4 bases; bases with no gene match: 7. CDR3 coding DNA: TGTGCCATCAGTGCCAACAGGGGCGGGACTGAAGCTTTCTTT. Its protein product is CAISANRGGTEAFF.

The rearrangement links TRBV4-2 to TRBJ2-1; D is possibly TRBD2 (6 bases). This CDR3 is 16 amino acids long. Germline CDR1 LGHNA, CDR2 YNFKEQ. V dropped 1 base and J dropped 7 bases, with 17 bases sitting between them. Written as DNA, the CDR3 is TGTGCCAGCAGCCAAGGGGCCGGGGGAGATATAAATGAGCAGTTCTTC. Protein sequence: CASSQGAGGDINEQFF.

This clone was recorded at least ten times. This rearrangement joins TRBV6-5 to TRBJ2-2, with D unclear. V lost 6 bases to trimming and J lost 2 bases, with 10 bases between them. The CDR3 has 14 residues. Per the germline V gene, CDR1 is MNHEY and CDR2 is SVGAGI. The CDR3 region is CASSFAQNTGELFF. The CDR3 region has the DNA TGTGCCAGCAGCTTCGCTCAAAACACCGGGGAGCTGTTTTTT.

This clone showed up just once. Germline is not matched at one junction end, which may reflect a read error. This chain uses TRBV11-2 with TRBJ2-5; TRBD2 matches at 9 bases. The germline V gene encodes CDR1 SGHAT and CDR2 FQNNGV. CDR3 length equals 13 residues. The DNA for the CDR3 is TGTGCCAGCAGCGCCGTCTCTAGCGGGGTGCAAAACTTC. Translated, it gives CASSAVSSGVQNF. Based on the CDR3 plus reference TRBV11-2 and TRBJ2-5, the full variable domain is EAGVAQSPRYKIIEKRQSVAFWCNPISGHATLYWYQQILGQGPKLLIQFQNNGVVDDSQLPKDRFSAERLKGVDSTLKIQPAKLEDSAVYLCASSAVSSGVQNFGPGTRLLVL.

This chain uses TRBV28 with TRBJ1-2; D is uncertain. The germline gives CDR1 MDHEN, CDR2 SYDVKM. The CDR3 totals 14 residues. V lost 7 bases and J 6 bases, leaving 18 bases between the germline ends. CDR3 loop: CASKVFRALDGYTF. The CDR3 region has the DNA TGTGCCAGCAAAGTTTTTAGGGCCCTGGATGGCTACACCTTC.

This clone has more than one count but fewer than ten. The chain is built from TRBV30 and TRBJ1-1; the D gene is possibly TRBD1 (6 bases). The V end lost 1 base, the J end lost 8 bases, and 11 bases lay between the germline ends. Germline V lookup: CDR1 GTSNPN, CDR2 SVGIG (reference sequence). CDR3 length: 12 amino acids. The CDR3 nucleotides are TGTGCCTGGAGTGAGGGACAACCAGAAGCTTTCTTT. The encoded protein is CAWSEGQPEAFF.

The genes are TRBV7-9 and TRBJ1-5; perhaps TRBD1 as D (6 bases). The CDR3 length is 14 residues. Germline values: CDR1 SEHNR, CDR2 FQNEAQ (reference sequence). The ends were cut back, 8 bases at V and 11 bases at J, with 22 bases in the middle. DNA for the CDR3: TGTGCCAGCGGCGACGACAGTCGTGGACAGTCCCAGCATTTT. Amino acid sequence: CASGDDSRGQSQHF.

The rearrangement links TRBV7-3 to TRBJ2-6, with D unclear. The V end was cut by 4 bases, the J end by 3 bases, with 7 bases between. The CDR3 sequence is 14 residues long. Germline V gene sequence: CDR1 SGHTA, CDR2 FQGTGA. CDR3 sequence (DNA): TGTGCCAGCAGCTCCACCGGTGGGGCCAACGTCCTGACTTTC. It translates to CASSSTGGANVLTF.

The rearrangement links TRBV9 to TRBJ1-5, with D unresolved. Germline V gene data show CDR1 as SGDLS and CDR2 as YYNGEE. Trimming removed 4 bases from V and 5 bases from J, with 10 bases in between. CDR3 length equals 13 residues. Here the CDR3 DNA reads TGTGCCAGCAGCCCCCGGGTCGATCAGCCCCAGCATTTT. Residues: CASSPRVDQPQHF.

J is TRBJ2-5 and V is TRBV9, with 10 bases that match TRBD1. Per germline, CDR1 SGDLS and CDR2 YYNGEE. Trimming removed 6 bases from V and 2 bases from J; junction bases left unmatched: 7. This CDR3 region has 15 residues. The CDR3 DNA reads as TGTGCCAGCACCTGGGGGACAGGGGCACAAGAGACCCAGTACTTC. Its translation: CASTWGTGAQETQYF.

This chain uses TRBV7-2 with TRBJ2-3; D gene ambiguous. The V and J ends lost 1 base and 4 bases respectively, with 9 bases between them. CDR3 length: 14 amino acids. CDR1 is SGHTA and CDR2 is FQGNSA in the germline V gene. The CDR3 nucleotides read TGTGCCAGCAGCTTAGACCCCGAGGCAGATACGCAGTATTTT. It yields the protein CASSLDPEADTQYF.

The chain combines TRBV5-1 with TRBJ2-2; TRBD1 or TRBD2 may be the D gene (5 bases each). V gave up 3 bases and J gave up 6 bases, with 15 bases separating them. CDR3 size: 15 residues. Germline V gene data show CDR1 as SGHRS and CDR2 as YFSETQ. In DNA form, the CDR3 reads TGCGCCAGCAGCTACCAGGGACCGATCGCCGGGGAGCTGTTTTTT. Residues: CASSYQGPIAGELFF.

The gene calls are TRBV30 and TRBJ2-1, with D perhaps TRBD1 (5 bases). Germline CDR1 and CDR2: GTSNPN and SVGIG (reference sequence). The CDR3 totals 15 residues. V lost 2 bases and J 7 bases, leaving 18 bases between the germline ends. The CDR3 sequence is CAWSWGSYLENEQFF. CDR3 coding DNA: TGTGCCTGGAGTTGGGGCAGCTATTTGGAGAATGAGCAGTTCTTC.